This TCR beta chain was captured in a study of T-cell reconstitution after alpha-beta-depleted transplantation in children. In its sample, this clonotype was seen a few times. The library targeted TCRbeta and was prepared with unique molecular identifiers. MiXCR was run by TCRdb on the PCR reads, yielding one entry per CDR3 protein. The sample holds about 540,000 distinct CDR3 sequences; about 16% are singletons and the top ten take approximately 3%. V lost 6 bases to trimming and J lost 2 bases; unmatched junction nucleotides: 2. This CDR3 is 14 amino acids long. The J gene is TRBJ1-5, the V gene TRBV12-3 or TRBV12-4; 9 nucleotides match TRBD1. The sequencing used PBMCs from the stem cell graft donor, collected from the stem cell graft. The TCR was taken from a human donor who donated a stem cell graft to a child with acute lymphoblastic leukemia. CDR3 residues: CASRGQGRNQPQHF. The CDR3 DNA is TGTGCCAGCAGAGGACAGGGGCGCAATCAGCCCCAGCATTTT.